This T cell receptor (beta chain) is from a study of read filtering for tumor transcriptome and immune sequencing. Study observations and caveats: Dropping single-read clonotypes raised IR-seq and RNA-seq shared-clonotype correlation.

Germline V gene data show CDR1 as LGHDT and CDR2 as YNNKEL (reference sequence). V lost 5 bases, J lost 10 bases, and 15 bases lay in between. The CDR3 has 13 amino acids. Molecular barcoded adaptors covering alpha/delta and beta/gamma chains were used on roughly 370 ng RNA. TCRdb redid the calling of the reads with MiXCR, one entry per CDR3 protein. The repertoire has roughly 5,200 distinct CDR3 sequences, about 20% of them found once; the top ten carry around a fifth. The table lists this clonotype with a few counts. The antigen is not known. The TCR was taken from a donor at least 40 years old with multiple myeloma. The chain carries TRBV3-1 and TRBJ2-1; D is tentatively TRBD1 or TRBD2 (6 bases each). Sequencing was performed on a population of CD138-negative cells sorted from bone marrow. The CDR3 nucleotides are TGTGCCAGCAGCGAGGGGGGAGCATTAGAGCAGTTCTTC. Its translation: CASSEGGALEQFF.